The 5 T cell receptor beta chains below all came from one sample that was sequenced in a study of cytomegalovirus exposure and HLA in healthy donors. The assay was immunoSEQ multiplex PCR, and TCRdb's table has in-frame clones only and misses some. The data show over 200,000 clones, with around 90% seen just once and 0.3% to 0.4% held by the top ten. The sequenced sample was PBMCs. These receptors originate from a woman aged 18-29 years in good health and CMV-seronegative.

The chain has TRBV6-5 and TRBJ2-1, with a weak D call TRBD2 (7 bases). V dropped 5 bases and J dropped 10 bases, with 21 bases sitting between them. This CDR3 comprises 15 residues. Germline V gene lookup returns CDR1 MNHEY and CDR2 SVGAGI. CDR3 amino acids: CASSHPPEGGAEQFF. The CDR3 DNA follows: TGTGCCAGCAGTCATCCTCCAGAAGGGGGGGCCGAGCAGTTCTTC.

The chain combines TRBV6-1 with TRBJ1-4, with 7 bases matching TRBD1. CDR1 is MNHNS, CDR2 SASEGT, per germline. Trimming took 4 bases from V and 5 from J; bases not matched to a gene: 10. The CDR3 totals 16 residues. Here the CDR3 reads CASSAETQGVNEKLFF. DNA of the CDR3: TGTGCCAGCAGTGCTGAGACCCAGGGGGTAAATGAAAAACTGTTTTTT.

V and J are TRBV7-2 and TRBJ1-5; 8 positions match TRBD1. The V gene end was trimmed by 5 bases and the J gene end by 6 bases; junction bases not matched to a gene: 3. The CDR3 spans 13 residues. CDR1 and CDR2 (germline): SGHTA, FQGNSA. The CDR3 region is CASSLDRVQPQHF. The CDR3 DNA sequence: TGTGCCAGCAGCCTGGACAGGGTTCAGCCCCAGCATTTT.

The chain joins TRBV27 to TRBJ2-1; 7 positions agree with TRBD1. In germline, CDR1 is MNHEY, CDR2 SMNVEV (reference sequence). V was pared by 3 bases and J by 4 bases, with 6 bases of the junction left unmatched. The length of the CDR3 is 15 residues. The CDR3 region is CASSFVGTVYNEQFF. CDR3 coding DNA: TGTGCCAGCAGTTTTGTGGGGACAGTGTACAATGAGCAGTTCTTC.

This clone was detected only a few times. J is TRBJ1-1 and V is TRBV5-4; 7 bases fit TRBD1. V trimming: 5 bases; J trimming: 7 bases; junction bases outside the gene matches: 11. The CDR3 is 14 amino acids. Germline CDR1 reads SGHNT; CDR2 reads YYREEE (reference sequence). CDR3 bases: TGTGCCAGCAGTAATCCCCTCAGGGGGAGTGAAGCTTTCTTT. Its translation: CASSNPLRGSEAFF.